The source of this T cell receptor (beta chain) is a study of regulatory T cells in long-lasting Graves disease. With V trimmed by 6 bases and J by 1 base, 7 bases remained unmatched. This CDR3 is 15 amino acids long. Assembly of TCR beta libraries relied on iRepertoire HTBI primers together with Arm-PCR of CDR3 regions. Using its own MiXCR run on the multiplex PCR reads, TCRdb lists one record per CDR3 protein. Counted here are hundreds of thousands of distinct CDR3 sequences, about 15% occurring once; the ten biggest clones make up approximately 12%. As to time point: newly diagnosed GD, antithyroid drugs for less than 3 months. PBMCs were the source of the RNA used for TCR sequencing. Only a few counts were recorded for this clonotype. This same sample was also taken into another study, of T cells in Graves' hyperthyroidism and ophthalmopathy. Per that paper: Absent ophthalmopathy progression within 18 months defined stable Graves' hyperthyroidism. Not enrolled were patients with uncontrolled infection, other autoimmune disease, pregnancy or lactation. Together with thyroid ultrasound, orbital computed tomography, serum thyroxine and TRAb, clinical symptoms were used for diagnoses. First-round RT-PCR targeting the TCR CDR3 was performed with the HTBI primer set.

The source is a woman under 40 with Graves disease. Source: peripheral blood mononuclear cells (PBMCs), taken at new diagnosis, from a patient treated with antithyroid drugs. This rearrangement joins TRBV12-3 or TRBV12-4 to TRBJ2-7, with TRBD1 matching 9 bases. The CDR3 sequence: CASRAGQGPSYEQYF. The CDR3, as DNA: TGTGCCAGCAGAGCGGGACAGGGACCATCCTACGAGCAGTACTTC.